This T cell receptor beta chain was identified during a study of shared clonotypes between healthy human individuals. Note on this clone: What it binds is unknown.

Trimming cost V 0 bases and J 3 bases, with 12 bases left between them. This CDR3 has 15 residues. Germline assignment: CDR1 SGHRS and CDR2 YFSETQ. General observations from the study: As a rule, naive subsets had a larger estimated richness than memory subsets.

Only in-frame clones appear in the TCRdb table, and some are missing; sequencing was by immunoSEQ multiplex PCR. The repertoire holds about 2.3 million clones, 85% to 95% seen once, with about 0.41% in the top ten. Sample: naive CD4+ T cells from PBMCs. Subset given: CD45RA+ positively selected. V usage is TRBV5-1 and J usage is TRBJ1-1, with D unresolved. The clonotype was recovered from a man aged 18-30 years in good health. Some clones in this sample may be carry-over from other donors' samples. The CDR3 DNA reads TGCGCCAGCAGCTTGGCCGGGTCGAGGGACACTGAAGCTTTCTTT. Amino acid sequence: CASSLAGSRDTEAFF.